Below, one T cell receptor beta chain is given with its context. This sample was included in a study of blood T cell repertoires in COVID-19. Background on the study: Sites across the United States, Italy and Spain contributed samples from acute and convalescent COVID-19. PBMCs, B-cell-depleted T cells, or T cells were the source of the cDNA or gDNA that made up the material.

The V gene's germline CDR1 is SGHNT and CDR2 YENEEA. Trimming pared 3 bases from V and 0 bases from J, leaving 11 bases between. The CDR3 is 15 residues long. In the authors' workflow: The authors estimated nucleated cell counts from reference gene primer amplification. Repertoires were generated with immunoSEQ multiplex PCR, while TCRdb's copy carries only in-frame clones and drops some. V, J and clone size reflect that table, while D and trimming were determined from the DNA. The sample has some 50,000 clones, approximately 80% seen once; the top ten hold approximately 7.6%. The rearrangement links TRBV11-3 to TRBJ2-5; D is possibly TRBD2 (6 bases). The sample comprised peripheral blood. The origin of this receptor is a human donor in a cohort sampled during active COVID-19. The CDR3 spells CASSLRRDYQETQYF. CDR3 nucleotides: TGTGCCAGCAGCTTGAGGCGGGACTACCAAGAGACCCAGTACTTC.